The 21 T cell receptor beta chains listed next were all sequenced from one sample in a study of human T cells and chemical hapten exposure. TCRdb recomputed calls from the RACE reads with MiXCR, one row per CDR3 protein. The data show under 50,000 distinct CDR3 sequences, over 9.5% seen once. Documented time point: patch test 3, about 24 weeks after DPC sensitization. The treatment was: therapeutic diphenylcyclopropenone sensitization with weekly scalp DPC. The study extracted total RNA from unfractionated whole blood. The sample consisted of whole blood, taken in connection with sensitization to the hapten diphenylcyclopropenone (DPC). The receptor set was obtained from a woman aged 40 to 50 with alopecia areata. Some clones in this sample may be carry-over from other donors' samples.

This clonotype was counted a few times. This chain connects TRBV6-6 to TRBJ1-5, with unresolved D. The CDR3 sequence is 12 residues long. The germline V gene has CDR1 MNHNY and CDR2 SVGAGI (reference sequence). Trimming stripped 9 bases from V and 0 bases from J, with 6 bases between. CDR3 amino acids: CASVGSNQPQHF. The CDR3 region has the DNA TGTGCCAGTGTGGGTAGCAATCAGCCCCAGCATTTT.

This clonotype was found a few times. The chain has TRBV11-3 and TRBJ1-1, with D perhaps TRBD1 (5 bases). V lost 7 bases and J 4 bases, leaving 16 bases between the germline ends. This CDR3 spans 14 amino acids. CDR1 and CDR2 from the germline V gene are SGHNT and YENEEA. The CDR3 DNA follows: TGTGCCAGCACCGTATCGGGAAGGGGCACTGAAGCTTTCTTT. Protein sequence: CASTVSGRGTEAFF.

A few counts support this clonotype. The chain joins TRBV28 to TRBJ2-1, with TRBD2 identical over 10 bases. Germline CDR1 reads MDHEN; CDR2 reads SYDVKM. V gave up 2 bases and J gave up 8 bases; unmatched junction bases: 6. The CDR3 is 15 amino acids. The CDR3 region is CASSLGSSGSDEQFF. The CDR3 nucleotides are TGTGCCAGCAGTTTAGGGTCTAGCGGGAGTGATGAGCAGTTCTTC. The full variable domain, its missing parts supplied by reference TRBV28 and TRBJ2-1, is DVKVTQSSRYLVKRTGEKVFLECVQDMDHENMFWYRQDPGLGLRLIYFSYDVKMKEKGDIPEGYSVSREKKERFSLILESASTNQTSMYLCASSLGSSGSDEQFFGPGTRLTVL.

This clonotype was found many times. The chain recombines TRBV11-3 with TRBJ2-5, with D unresolved. This CDR3 is built from 13 residues. Trimming left V 4 bases short and J 5 bases short, with 11 bases between. Germline values: CDR1 SGHNT, CDR2 YENEEA. The CDR3 coding sequence is TGTGCCAGCAGCTCGGGCTTCCCGGAGACCCAGTACTTC. Its translation: CASSSGFPETQYF.

J is TRBJ1-5 and V is TRBV2; maybe TRBD1 (6 bases). The CDR3 covers 14 residues. CDR1 SNHLY and CDR2 FYNNEI come from the germline V gene. V was trimmed by 4 bases and J by 7 bases, leaving 14 bases between them. The CDR3 spells CASSGLDRNQPQHF. CDR3 nucleotide sequence: TGTGCCAGCAGTGGACTAGACAGGAACCAGCCCCAGCATTTT.

This clonotype was seen ten or more times. The V call is TRBV9, the J call TRBJ1-2; D gene uncertain. Germline CDR1 and CDR2: SGDLS and YYNGEE. This CDR3 comprises 11 residues. V gave up 0 bases and J gave up 3 bases, with 0 bases separating them. The CDR3 DNA sequence: TGTGCCAGCAGCGTAGACTATGGCTACACCTTC. Protein sequence: CASSVDYGYTF. Complete variable domain (other parts from reference TRBV9 and TRBJ1-2): DSGVTQTPKHLITATGQRVTLRCSPRSGDLSVYWYQQSLDQGLQFLIQYYNGEERAKGNILERFSAQQFPDLHSELNLSSLELGDSALYFCASSVDYGYTFGSGTRLTVV.

This clonotype was observed many times. The rearrangement links TRBV18 to TRBJ2-1, with a tentative D call TRBD2 (6 bases). The CDR3 is made up of 11 amino acids. Between the trimmed V and J ends, which lost 6 bases and 8 bases, there was a span of 8 bases. Germline CDR1 KGHSH, CDR2 LQKENI. The CDR3 sequence is CASSRGDEQFF. The CDR3 bases are TGTGCCAGCTCCCGCGGGGATGAGCAGTTCTTC.

This chain uses TRBV2 with TRBJ2-1; 7 bases fit TRBD1. Looked up from germline, CDR1 is SNHLY and CDR2 is FYNNEI. V shed 5 bases and J 7 bases; nucleotides not matched to a gene: 8. This CDR3 region has 14 residues. The CDR3 DNA is TGTGCCAGCAGTCCCCGACAGGGCGGGAATGAGCAGTTCTTC. It specifies CASSPRQGGNEQFF.

This clonotype was counted many times. J is TRBJ2-3 and V is TRBV12-3 or TRBV12-4; no definite D call. The CDR3 is 12 residues long. Trimming cost V 3 bases and J 5 bases, with 6 bases left between them. The CDR3 is CASSLARDTQYF. CDR3 sequence (DNA): TGTGCCAGCAGTTTGGCCAGAGATACGCAGTATTTT.

The chain has TRBV4-1 and TRBJ2-7; D possibly corresponds to TRBD1 (6 bases). V was clipped by 3 bases and J by 1 base, with 10 bases between them. The germline V gene encodes CDR1 MGHRA and CDR2 YSYEKL. The CDR3 is made up of 14 amino acids. The CDR3 sequence is CASSHFGQSYEQYF. The DNA of the CDR3 is TGCGCCAGCAGCCACTTTGGACAGTCCTACGAGCAGTACTTC.

A few counts support this clonotype. The chain couples TRBV4-1 to TRBJ1-1; maybe TRBD1 (6 bases). V was shortened by 2 bases and J by 6 bases, with 10 bases between the two germline ends. CDR1 MGHRA and CDR2 YSYEKL come from the germline V gene. CDR3 length: 13 amino acids. CDR3 in DNA: TGCGCCAGCAGCCAAACAGGGTGGGCTGAAGCTTTCTTT. It yields the protein CASSQTGWAEAFF.

This clonotype was recorded many times. The rearrangement uses TRBV29-1 and TRBJ2-4, with 7 positions matching TRBD2. The CDR3 is 11 amino acids. V was clipped by 5 bases and J by 6 bases; unmatched bases: 1. Germline values: CDR1 SQVTM, CDR2 ANQGSEA. The CDR3 loop is CSVSSGNIQYF. DNA for the CDR3: TGCAGCGTTTCTAGCGGAAACATTCAGTACTTC.

V and J are TRBV5-5 and TRBJ2-4, with D unclear. V lost 6 bases and J lost 0, with 10 bases in between. Germline CDR1 SGHKS, CDR2 YYEKEE (reference sequence). The CDR3 covers 14 residues. This CDR3 reads CASTPALAKNIQYF. In DNA form, the CDR3 reads TGTGCCAGCACGCCAGCTCTAGCCAAAAACATTCAGTACTTC.

This clonotype was seen ten or more times. The genes are TRBV18 and TRBJ1-2; the D gene is possibly TRBD1 (5 bases). The germline gives CDR1 KGHSH, CDR2 LQKENI. This CDR3 has 13 amino acids. Deletions cut 4 bases from V and 1 base from J, with 7 bases between. The CDR3 sequence: CASSLGDNYGYTF. CDR3 nucleotides: TGTGCCAGCTCACTGGGGGATAACTATGGCTACACCTTC.

The chain recombines TRBV7-3 with TRBJ2-5, with D tentatively TRBD2 (7 bases). The CDR3 is 16 amino acids. Trimming removed 5 bases from V and 3 bases from J, with 19 bases in between. Germline V gene lookup returns CDR1 SGHTA and CDR2 FQGTGA. The CDR3 reads CASSPRVGGEKETQYF. The DNA for the CDR3 is TGTGCCAGCAGCCCCAGAGTAGGGGGGGAAAAAGAGACCCAGTACTTC.

This clonotype was seen just once. The rearrangement uses TRBV20-1 and TRBJ2-3; 14 bases align to TRBD2. The CDR3 is 15 amino acids. V lost 2 bases to trimming and J lost 6 bases; unmatched junction nucleotides: 4. Germline V CDR1 and CDR2: DFQATT, SNEGSKA (reference sequence). The CDR3 sequence: CSARRGTSGSDTQYF. The DNA of the CDR3 is TGCAGTGCTAGACGGGGGACTAGCGGGAGCGATACGCAGTATTTT.

The CDR3 is CAIRPRLQETQYF. The CDR3 DNA is TGTGCCATCAGACCCAGACTGCAAGAGACCCAGTACTTC. This rearrangement joins TRBV10-3 to TRBJ2-5, with D unresolved. The CDR3 has 13 residues. Trimming pared 6 bases from V and 2 bases from J, leaving 10 bases between. Germline CDR1 and CDR2: ENHRY and SYGVKD.

A few counts support this clonotype. The CDR3 spells CAISEEGAIEAFF. The CDR3 DNA reads TGTGCCATCAGTGAAGAAGGGGCAATTGAAGCTTTCTTT. This chain connects TRBV10-3 to TRBJ1-1; a weak D match, TRBD1 (5 bases). The germline V gene has CDR1 ENHRY and CDR2 SYGVKD. V lost 3 bases, J lost 7 bases, and 12 bases lay in between. The CDR3 sequence is 13 residues long.

This clonotype was found many times. This chain uses TRBV25-1 with TRBJ2-2; tentative D call: TRBD2 (6 bases). Germline CDR1 reads MGHDK; CDR2 reads SYGVNS. This CDR3 spans 12 amino acids. Trimming removed 2 bases from V and 13 bases from J, with 11 bases in between. CDR3 coding DNA: TGTGCCAGCAGTGAAGGTGCGGGGCGGCTGTTTTTT. It encodes CASSEGAGRLFF.

There are many counts of this clonotype. The chain recombines TRBV18 with TRBJ2-3; D possibly uses TRBD1 or TRBD2 (5 bases each). The V gene lost 6 bases and the J gene lost 0 bases, with 7 bases spanning the gap. Germline V CDR1 and CDR2: KGHSH, LQKENI. The CDR3 has 13 amino acids. The CDR3 bases are TGTGCCAGCTCGAGGGGTAGCACAGATACGCAGTATTTT. It translates to CASSRGSTDTQYF.

In its sample, this clonotype was seen a few times. The genes are TRBV6-2 or TRBV6-3 and TRBJ1-1; D remains ambiguous. V was shortened by 6 bases and J by 1 base, with 18 bases between the two germline ends. Germline values: CDR1 MNHEY, CDR2 SVGEGT. This CDR3 spans 16 amino acids. Here the CDR3 DNA reads TGTGCCAGCAGCTCTACCCTGGGAGTTAGGAACACTGAAGCTTTCTTT. Protein sequence: CASSSTLGVRNTEAFF.